This is a list of T cell receptor beta chains from one sample in a study of shared clonotypes between healthy human individuals. This table comes from immunoSEQ multiplex PCR, and its TCRdb copy is limited to in-frame clones, with some not included. The sample shows 2 million to 3 million clones, over 85% of them seen only once. The sequenced sample consisted of naive CD4+ T cells from PBMCs. Receptors were obtained from a man in his late teens or twenties in good health. Some clones in this sample may be carry-over from other donors' samples. CDR3s include the opening cysteine and the closing phenylalanine or tryptophan. Fields, in order: D gene, clone size, J gene, V gene, CDR3 DNA, CDR3 protein. D genes are given only for firm matches. Clone size, where shown, is once, few, many, or a class for clones that have expanded.

.,.,TRBJ1-1,TRBV28,TGTGCCAGCAGTTTATCACGGGGTGAAGCTTTCTTT,CASSLSRGEAFF
TRBD1,.,TRBJ2-2,TRBV4-2,TGTGCCAGCAGCCAAGACAGGGGGCCCACCGGGGAGCTGTTTTTT,CASSQDRGPTGELFF
.,.,TRBJ2-5,TRBV6-1,TGTGCCAGCAGTGTTACTGTTCGGCAGGTCCAAGAGACCCAGTACTTC,CASSVTVRQVQETQYF
.,.,TRBJ2-5,TRBV5-1,TGCGCCAGCAGCTATACCGGGACGGGGGAAGAGACCCAGTACTTC,CASSYTGTGEETQYF
.,once,TRBJ1-3,TRBV19,TGTGCCAGTAGTAGCGGAACAGGGAGACTCGGAAACACCATATATTTT,CASSSGTGRLGNTIYF
TRBD1,.,TRBJ1-5,TRBV18,TGTGCCAGCTCAAGCACAGGGGGCCGAGATCAGCCCCAGCATTTT,CASSSTGGRDQPQHF
TRBD1,once,TRBJ2-7,TRBV30,TGTGCCTGGAGTGCACGACCGGACAGGAAAGGGGGATACGAGCAGTACTTC,CAWSARPDRKGGYEQYF
TRBD2,.,TRBJ2-3,TRBV7-3,TGTGCCAGCAGCTTACACGGGACTAGCGGATTGGATACGCAGTATTTT,CASSLHGTSGLDTQYF
.,.,TRBJ1-2,TRBV19,TGTGCCAGTAGTATTCGGTACCTTAATTCGGGCTATGGCTACACCTTC,CASSIRYLNSGYGYTF
.,.,TRBJ2-2,TRBV9,TGTGCCAGCAGCCCACCCTACGGGGCAGGGTCGAACACCGGGGAGCTGTTTTTT,CASSPPYGAGSNTGELFF
TRBD2,once,TRBJ2-7,TRBV28,TGTGCCAGCAGTTGGACAGGGAACGGACTAGCGGGAGGGAATGAGCAGTACTTC,CASSWTGNGLAGGNEQYF
TRBD2,.,TRBJ2-1,TRBV5-1,TGCGCCAGCAACCTAGCGGCTTCCTACAATGAGCAGTTCTTC,CASNLAASYNEQFF
TRBD1,once,TRBJ2-3,TRBV27,TGTGCCAGCAGTTTTCTTTTAGGGGACAGGGGGCATATCACAGATACGCAGTATTTT,CASSFLLGDRGHITDTQYF
TRBD1,.,TRBJ2-3,TRBV7-3,TGTGCCAGCAGCCAGGGGGCGGATACGCAGTATTTT,CASSQGADTQYF
.,.,TRBJ2-3,TRBV4-3,TGCGCCAGCAGCAGGCTACAGGTGGCAGATACGCAGTATTTT,CASSRLQVADTQYF
.,.,TRBJ2-7,TRBV5-1,TGCGCCAGCAGCTTGGGCGCAGGCCGGTACGAGCAGTACTTC,CASSLGAGRYEQYF
TRBD1,.,TRBJ2-3,TRBV28,TGTGCCAGCAGTTTGGGACAGGGGACTGATACGCAGTATTTT,CASSLGQGTDTQYF
.,once,TRBJ2-3,TRBV6-5,TGTGCCAGCAACCAAGGGGGAAGCACAGATACGCAGTATTTT,CASNQGGSTDTQYF
.,.,TRBJ2-5,TRBV6-6,TGTGCCAGCAGGACAGTTATCCTAGAGACCCAGTACTTC,CASRTVILETQYF
.,once,TRBJ2-3,TRBV2,TGTGCCAGCAGGCCTGACACAGATACGCAGTATTTT,CASRPDTDTQYF
TRBD2,.,TRBJ2-3,TRBV7-9,TGTGCCAGCAGCTCCCTGGGAGGGGTCACAGATACGCAGTATTTT,CASSSLGGVTDTQYF
.,.,TRBJ2-3,TRBV9,TGTGCCAGCAGCCTCACTCTCCTTGGCTCTGAGGATACGCAGTATTTT,CASSLTLLGSEDTQYF
TRBD2,.,TRBJ2-5,TRBV10-3,TGTGCCATGGCTAGCGGGTTTGATGAGACCCAGTACTTC,CAMASGFDETQYF
TRBD1,.,TRBJ1-6,TRBV30,TGTGCCTGGAGGCCCTGGACAGGGGAACATAATTCACCCCTCCACTTT,CAWRPWTGEHNSPLHF
.,.,TRBJ2-2,TRBV2,TGTGCCAGCAGTGAATCCCGAACAGGGTACACCGGGGAGCTGTTTTTT,CASSESRTGYTGELFF
.,.,TRBJ1-1,TRBV27,TGTGCCAGCAGTTTAATGGCCGACACTGAAGCTTTCTTT,CASSLMADTEAFF
.,once,TRBJ2-7,TRBV5-1,TGCGCCAGCAATCCCCCCGGGACGACCTACGAGCAGTACTTC,CASNPPGTTYEQYF
.,.,TRBJ2-7,TRBV5-1,TGCGCCAGCAGCTTGGATCCCCCCGGGACGGGAGTTGGAGAGCAGTACTTC,CASSLDPPGTGVGEQYF
.,.,TRBJ2-3,TRBV6-6,TGTGCCAGCAGTCCACAGACTCCTAGCACAGATACGCAGTATTTT,CASSPQTPSTDTQYF
.,.,TRBJ1-5,TRBV4-1,TGCGCCAGCAGCCAATCTCCTAATCCCGCGGGGGGAGAACAGGCCAATCAGCCCCAGCATTTT,CASSQSPNPAGGEQANQPQHF
TRBD1,once,TRBJ1-2,TRBV7-6,TGTGCCAGCAGCTTAGGGGTGGGACAGGATGGCTACACCTTC,CASSLGVGQDGYTF
TRBD1,.,TRBJ2-7,TRBV5-4,TGTGCCAGCAGCCTGGACAGGGTAGGTTGGCAGTACTTC,CASSLDRVGWQYF
.,.,TRBJ1-5,TRBV18,TGTGCCAGCTCCCACGCTACAGGGCCCAGCAATCAGCCCCAGCATTTT,CASSHATGPSNQPQHF
.,.,TRBJ2-7,TRBV18,TGTGCCAGCTCTCTCGGTATGTCCTACGAGCAGTACTTC,CASSLGMSYEQYF
.,.,TRBJ2-1,TRBV30,TGTGCCTGGAGTGTATACCTAGGTGAGCAGTTCTTC,CAWSVYLGEQFF
.,.,TRBJ1-2,TRBV28,TGTGCCAGCAGTTTTGGCTCACGGGTCAATGGCTACACCTTC,CASSFGSRVNGYTF
TRBD1,once,TRBJ2-5,TRBV5-1,TGCGCCAGCAGCCAGGGACAGCAGCAAGAGACCCAGTACTTC,CASSQGQQQETQYF
TRBD2,few,TRBJ2-2,TRBV11-2,TGTGCCAGCAGCTTAGGACTAGCGGCCGCGAACACCGGGGAGCTGTTTTTT,CASSLGLAAANTGELFF
.,.,TRBJ2-1,TRBV5-4,TGTGCCAGCAGCTTAGATTACAATGAGCAGTTCTTC,CASSLDYNEQFF
.,.,TRBJ2-3,TRBV15,TGTGCCACCAGCAGAACCGGGGGAGCGGGCCTGACAGATACGCAGTATTTT,CATSRTGGAGLTDTQYF
.,once,TRBJ2-2,TRBV2,TGTGCCAGCAGGGCCACGAGGAACACCGGGGAGCTGTTTTTT,CASRATRNTGELFF
.,once,TRBJ1-1,TRBV5-6,TGTGCCAGCAGCCGAGTCGGAGGGGGAAACACTGAAGCTTTCTTT,CASSRVGGGNTEAFF
.,.,TRBJ2-1,TRBV20-1,TGCAGTGCTAGAGAAACGGGAGAGCAGTTCTTC,CSARETGEQFF
.,.,TRBJ2-2,TRBV7-8,TGTGCCAGCAGCCCTCGAGCACATATAGGCACCGGGGAGCTGTTTTTT,CASSPRAHIGTGELFF
TRBD1,once,TRBJ1-4,TRBV5-1,TGCGCCAGCAGACCGACGGCCGGGACAGGGGATGAAAAACTGTTTTTT,CASRPTAGTGDEKLFF
TRBD2,.,TRBJ2-1,TRBV13,TGTGCCAGCAGCTCTTATATACCGGGACTAGCGATGAATGAGCAGTTCTTC,CASSSYIPGLAMNEQFF
TRBD1,.,TRBJ2-1,TRBV27,TGTGCCAGCAGTATCGACAGGGACGGCTTGTACAATGAGCAGTTCTTC,CASSIDRDGLYNEQFF
.,.,TRBJ1-3,TRBV2,TGTGCCAGCAGCGGACGGGGTGGCACTGGAAACACCATATATTTT,CASSGRGGTGNTIYF
.,.,TRBJ2-3,TRBV19,TGTGCCAGTAGTACTCCCCCCCGGGGAATTATCACAGATACGCAGTATTTT,CASSTPPRGIITDTQYF
TRBD1,.,TRBJ2-7,TRBV5-1,TGCGCCAGCAGCATGGGACAGGGGGTCATCGAGCAGTACTTC,CASSMGQGVIEQYF
TRBD1,.,TRBJ2-1,TRBV19,TGTGCCAGTAAGGGACAGGAGCTTTTTCAACAGGCCGGAGTTGAGTTCTTC,CASKGQELFQQAGVEFF
.,.,TRBJ2-1,TRBV2,TGTGCCAGCAGTGAATATTCGGAGCAGTTCTTC,CASSEYSEQFF
.,once,TRBJ2-3,TRBV5-4,TGTGCCAGCAGCTTGGCCCCAGATACGCAGTATTTT,CASSLAPDTQYF
TRBD2,once,TRBJ2-7,TRBV6-5,TGTGCCAGCAGTTACTCGGGGCCTAGCGGGAAGTACGAGCAGTACTTC,CASSYSGPSGKYEQYF
TRBD2,.,TRBJ2-5,TRBV28,TGTGCCAGCAGTCCTAGCGGGGCCACCCAAGAGACCCAGTACTTC,CASSPSGATQETQYF
TRBD1,.,TRBJ1-1,TRBV2,TGTGCCAGCAGAGACAGGGGGACTGAAGCTTTCTTT,CASRDRGTEAFF
.,once,TRBJ2-3,TRBV7-9,TGTGCCAGCGGCAGGGACCGATCCACAGATACGCAGTATTTT,CASGRDRSTDTQYF
.,.,TRBJ2-2,TRBV14,TGTGCCAGCAGTACCAAGGCTAACACCGGGGAGCTGTTTTTT,CASSTKANTGELFF